Listed here is a single T cell receptor beta chain. Its specific antigen is unknown. TCR repertoire donors were 11 juvenile idiopathic arthritis patients with active disease who had not reached inactive disease, 3 polyarticular and 8 oligoarticular. The TCR-sequenced patients had a median age of approximately 10 years (range about 2.4-25) and median disease duration of approximately seven years (range 0.2-19.1). The samples for TCR repertoire analysis were obtained at two Italian centres. Peripheral blood mononuclear cells were separated using a Histopaque-1077 density gradient and frozen in about 90% FCS with roughly 10% DMSO. This record comes from a study of synovial regulatory T cells in juvenile arthritis (dated by TCRdb to 2013 to 2016). For the wider study: Among the sequenced patients, a few were classified as therapy-naive, methotrexate plus infliximab was given to one, methotrexate was given to six, and treatment information was unavailable for one. TCRbeta CDR3 repertoires of blood iaTreg cells, other blood Treg cells and synovial fluid Treg cells from matched patient samples were compared in the study. Although effector T cell subsets in the cohort were also sequenced for comparisons, the Treg dataset on its own covers only blood and synovial fluid Treg cells. The TCR repertoire comparisons covered Treg and Teff subsets from about a dozen JIA patients with active disease.

The library was prepared using the immunoSEQ multiplex PCR assay. TCRbeta CDR3 sequencing was performed by Adaptive Biotechnologies. On the study's bioinformatics: Repertoire similarity was assessed with the Chao-modified Jaccard index and with the median clonotype overlap from 200 random subsamples of equal sample size. The similarity analyses were based on either productive nucleotide sequences or amino acid sequences translated in silico. Repertoires were compared using hierarchical clustering with single linkage and t-SNE, both based on Chao-modified Jaccard distances. After normalising for sample size, the researchers measured repertoire diversity with the Renyi index across a range of alpha values. TCRdb obtained this table from immuneACCESS and retained in-frame rearrangements with V and J assigned. These tables miss some clones; where compared with another copy, unresolved V genes account for less than half of the shortfall, and the remainder is unexplained. V and J calls and clone size are as listed in that table; D and trimming were resolved from the DNA. The table held for this sample gives about 9,700 clones. The ten largest account for 0.55% to 0.75% of the sample.

Summary of the overall study and its limitations: Synovial Treg cells shared more CDR3 sequences with iaTreg cells than with other blood Treg cells; Chao-Jaccard similarity confirmed closer relation. Lower TCR diversity was observed in blood iaTreg cells than in other blood Treg cells, consistent with antigen-driven expansion. iaTreg TCR repertoires were largely private across patients and partially overlapped with synovial Teff and blood CPL repertoires.

This clonotype originated in a donor aged 2-35 years with juvenile idiopathic arthritis. Sample: Treg cells from blood. What this sample's cell subset or site label stands for: remaining (HLA-DR-negative) circulating blood Treg cells.

The encoded CDR3 is CAWRRLTGEAFF. Rearrangement joined TRBV30 to TRBJ1-1; there is no DNA to check the TCRdb D call of TRBD1. CDR1 and CDR2, per the germline V gene (reference sequence), are GTSNPN and SVGIG. The CDR3 starts with the cysteine, ends with the phenylalanine, and has 12 residues. No DNA accompanies this entry.